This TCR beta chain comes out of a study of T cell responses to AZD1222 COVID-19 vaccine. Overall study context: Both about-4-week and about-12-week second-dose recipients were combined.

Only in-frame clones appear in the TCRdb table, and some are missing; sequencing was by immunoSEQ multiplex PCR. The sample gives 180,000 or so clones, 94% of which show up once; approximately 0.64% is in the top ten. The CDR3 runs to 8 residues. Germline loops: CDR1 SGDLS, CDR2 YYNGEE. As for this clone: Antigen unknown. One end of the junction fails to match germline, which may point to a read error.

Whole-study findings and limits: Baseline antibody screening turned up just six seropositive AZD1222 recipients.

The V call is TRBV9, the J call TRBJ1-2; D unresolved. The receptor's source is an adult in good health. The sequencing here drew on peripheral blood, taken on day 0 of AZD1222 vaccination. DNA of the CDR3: TGTGCCAGCAGCGTAATCTCCTTC. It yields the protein CASSVISF.